This T cell receptor (beta chain) was sequenced for a study of tumor-infiltrating lymphocytes in primary liver carcinoma. Study-level points and caveats: In tumor-adjacent and tumor-blood pairs, overlap was lower than in tumor region pairs. A significantly higher top-250-clone fraction was found in tumors than in blood (p = 0.039).

Germline values: CDR1 SGHAT, CDR2 FQDESV (reference sequence). The CDR3 sequence is 16 residues long. Note on this clonotype: Its antigen is still unknown. One end of the junction does not line up with germline, which may come from a read error.

Starting material for RNA and DNA co-extraction consisted of about 17-31 mg of unsorted bulk tissue. Using a constant-region primer together with ProtoScript II reverse transcriptase, TCR beta cDNA was made from roughly 500 ng of total RNA. ARM-PCR was slightly modified, and three nested multiplex PCR rounds with it gave rise to the TCR beta libraries. The first two PCR rounds, around 10 cycles each, used TRBV1-TRBV30 forward primers and a C-beta reverse primer. TCRdb recomputed calls from the multiplex PCR reads with MiXCR, one row per CDR3 protein. The sample contains just under 45,000 distinct CDR3 sequences, around 70% of which appear only once.

This clonotype was sampled from a man in his forties with primary liver carcinoma and hepatitis B virus infection. This chain uses TRBV11-1 with TRBJ2-1; 8 positions agree with TRBD1. The sample taken for sequencing was liver tumor tissue from sampling region 2. The sample's subset: tumor region T2, inferior pole. The CDR3 region has the DNA TGTGCCAACAGCTTGGGACAGGCTAGCTCCTACAATAAGCAGTTCTTC. Translating it yields CANSLGQASSYNKQFF.